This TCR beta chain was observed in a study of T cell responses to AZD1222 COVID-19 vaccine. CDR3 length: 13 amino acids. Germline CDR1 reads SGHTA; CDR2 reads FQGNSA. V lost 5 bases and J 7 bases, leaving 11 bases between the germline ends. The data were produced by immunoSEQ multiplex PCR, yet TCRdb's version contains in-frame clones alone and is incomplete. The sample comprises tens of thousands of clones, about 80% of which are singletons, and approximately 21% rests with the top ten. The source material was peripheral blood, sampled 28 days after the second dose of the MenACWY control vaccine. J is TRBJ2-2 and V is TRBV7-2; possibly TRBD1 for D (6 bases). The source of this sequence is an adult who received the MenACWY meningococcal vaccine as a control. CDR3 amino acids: CASSQGFGGELFF. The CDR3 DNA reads TGTGCCAGCAGCCAGGGGTTTGGCGGGGAGCTGTTTTTT.